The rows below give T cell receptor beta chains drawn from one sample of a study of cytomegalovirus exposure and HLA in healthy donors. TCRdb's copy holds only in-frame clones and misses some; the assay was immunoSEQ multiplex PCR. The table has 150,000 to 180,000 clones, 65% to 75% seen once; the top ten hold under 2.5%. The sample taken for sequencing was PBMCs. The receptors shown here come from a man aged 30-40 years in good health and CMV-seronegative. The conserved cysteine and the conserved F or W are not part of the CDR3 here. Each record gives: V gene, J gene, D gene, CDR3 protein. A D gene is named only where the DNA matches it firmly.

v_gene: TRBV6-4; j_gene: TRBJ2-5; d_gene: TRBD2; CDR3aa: ASRTSGGLQETQY
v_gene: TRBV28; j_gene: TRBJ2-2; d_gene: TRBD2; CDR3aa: ASSPTLARGAGGELF
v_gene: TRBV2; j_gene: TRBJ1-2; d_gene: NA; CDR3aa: ASSVKEGFGYT
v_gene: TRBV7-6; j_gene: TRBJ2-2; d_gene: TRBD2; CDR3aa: ASSRLTGLAGAPYTGELF
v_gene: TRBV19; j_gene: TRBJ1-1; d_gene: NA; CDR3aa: ASSMMGAPGTEAF
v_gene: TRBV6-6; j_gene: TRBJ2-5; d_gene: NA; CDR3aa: ASSSEETQY
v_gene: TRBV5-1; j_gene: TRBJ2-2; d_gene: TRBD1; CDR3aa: ASSPLRGQGTGELF
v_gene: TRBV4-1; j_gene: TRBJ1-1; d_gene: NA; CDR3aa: ASSQDSRGTEAF
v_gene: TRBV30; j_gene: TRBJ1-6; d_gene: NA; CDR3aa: AWRYRVGSLH
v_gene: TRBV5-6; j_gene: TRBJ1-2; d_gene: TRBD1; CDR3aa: ASSLGQGAYGYT
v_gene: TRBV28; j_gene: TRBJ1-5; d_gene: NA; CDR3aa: ASSLVTRGNQPQH
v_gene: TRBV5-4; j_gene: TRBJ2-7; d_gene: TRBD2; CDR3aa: ASSGGTSGTYEQY
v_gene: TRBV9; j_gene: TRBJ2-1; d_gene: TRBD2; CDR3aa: ASSVGLAGGQTYNEQF
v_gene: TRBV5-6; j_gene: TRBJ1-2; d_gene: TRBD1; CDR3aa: ASSLPDGQGGGYT
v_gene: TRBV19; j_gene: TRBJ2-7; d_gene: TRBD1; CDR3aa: ASISGTGESYEQY
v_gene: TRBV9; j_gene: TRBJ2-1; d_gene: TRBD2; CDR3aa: ASSVVVAGEDNEQF
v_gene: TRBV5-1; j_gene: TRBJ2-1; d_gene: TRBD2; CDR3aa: ASSLDGLAVNEQF
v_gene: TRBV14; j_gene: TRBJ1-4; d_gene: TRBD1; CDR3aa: ASSHRQGGNEKLF
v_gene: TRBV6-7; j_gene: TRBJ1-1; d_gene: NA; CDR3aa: ASSMGLTVMNTEAF
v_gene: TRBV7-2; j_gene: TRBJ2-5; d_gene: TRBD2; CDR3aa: ASSLWASGGQETQY
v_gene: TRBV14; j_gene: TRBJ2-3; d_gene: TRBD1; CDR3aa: ASSSMLGQGFLDTQY
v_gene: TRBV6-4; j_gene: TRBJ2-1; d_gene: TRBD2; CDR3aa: ASSEASGGRGEQF
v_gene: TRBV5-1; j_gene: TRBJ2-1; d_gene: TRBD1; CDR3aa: ASSSGQGAYNEQF
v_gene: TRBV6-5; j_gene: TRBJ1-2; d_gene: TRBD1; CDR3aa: ASRQNRDRWYGYT
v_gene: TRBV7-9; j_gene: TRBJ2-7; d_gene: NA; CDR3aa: ASSLARASDEQY
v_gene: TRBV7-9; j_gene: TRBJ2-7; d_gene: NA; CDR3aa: ASSLGASYEQY
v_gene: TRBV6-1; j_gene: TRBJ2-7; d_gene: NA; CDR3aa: ASSGPGGPYEQY
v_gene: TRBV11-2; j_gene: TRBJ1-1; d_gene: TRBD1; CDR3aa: ASSLTGGSTEAF
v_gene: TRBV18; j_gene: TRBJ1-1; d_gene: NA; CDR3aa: ASSPPTVPTEAF
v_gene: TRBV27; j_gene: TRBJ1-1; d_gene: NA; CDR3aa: ASSLIGGRNTEAF
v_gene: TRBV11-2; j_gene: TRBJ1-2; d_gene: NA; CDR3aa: ASSLVSGPSDYGYT
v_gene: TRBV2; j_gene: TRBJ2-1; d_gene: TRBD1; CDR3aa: ASREDRGGNEQF
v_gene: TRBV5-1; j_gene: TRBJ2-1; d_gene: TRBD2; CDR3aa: ASSPGLGSYNEQF
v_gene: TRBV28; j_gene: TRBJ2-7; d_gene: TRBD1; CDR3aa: ASRGPGTGGLEQY
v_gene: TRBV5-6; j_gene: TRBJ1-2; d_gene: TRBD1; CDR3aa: ASSAANYRGRWNYGYT
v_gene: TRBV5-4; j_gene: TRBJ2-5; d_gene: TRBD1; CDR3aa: ASSQGVSQETQY
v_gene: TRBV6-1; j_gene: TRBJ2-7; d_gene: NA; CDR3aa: ASSEGHRAYEQY
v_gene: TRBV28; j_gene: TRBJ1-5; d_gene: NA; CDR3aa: ASSVGGAGNQPQH
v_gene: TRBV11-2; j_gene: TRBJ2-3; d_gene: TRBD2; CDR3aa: ASSFPMGGTSTDTQY
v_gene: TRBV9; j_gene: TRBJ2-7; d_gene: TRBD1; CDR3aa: ASSAVGGTGTYEQY
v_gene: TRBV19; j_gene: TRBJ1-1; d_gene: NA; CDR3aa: ASSIGAASMNTEAF
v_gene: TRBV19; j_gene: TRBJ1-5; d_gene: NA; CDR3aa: ASSNRHSLGPQH
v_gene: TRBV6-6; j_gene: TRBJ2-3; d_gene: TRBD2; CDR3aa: ASSTGTRVNTQY
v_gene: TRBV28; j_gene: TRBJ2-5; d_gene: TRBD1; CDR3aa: ASSSTSDRRETQY
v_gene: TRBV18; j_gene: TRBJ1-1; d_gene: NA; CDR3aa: ASSPVADLNTEAF
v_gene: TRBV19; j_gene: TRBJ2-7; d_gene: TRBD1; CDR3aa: ASSPAGQGFGYEQY
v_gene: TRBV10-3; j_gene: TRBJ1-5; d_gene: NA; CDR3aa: AISDGVEGNQPQH
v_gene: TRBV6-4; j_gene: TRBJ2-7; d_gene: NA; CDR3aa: ASRNGTPKPYEQY
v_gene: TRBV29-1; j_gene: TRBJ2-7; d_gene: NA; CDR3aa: SVATWSLIEQY
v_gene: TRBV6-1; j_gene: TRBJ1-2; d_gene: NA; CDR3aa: ASSPGQTLYGYT
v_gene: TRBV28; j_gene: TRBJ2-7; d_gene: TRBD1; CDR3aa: ASISGTGGTYEQY
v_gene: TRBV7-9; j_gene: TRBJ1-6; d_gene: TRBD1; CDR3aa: SSSVGTGENSPLH
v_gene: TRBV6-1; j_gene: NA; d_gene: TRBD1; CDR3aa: ASSPTTGNYEQY
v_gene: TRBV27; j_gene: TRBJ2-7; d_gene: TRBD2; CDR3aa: ASSTTSGGSYEQY
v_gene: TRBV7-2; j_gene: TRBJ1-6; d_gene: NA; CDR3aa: ASRRRDLQGPDYNSPLH